These 22 T cell receptor beta chains originate from one sample sequenced in a study of T cell responses to AZD1222 COVID-19 vaccine. Measured with immunoSEQ multiplex PCR; TCRdb has only the in-frame clones, and not every one. The top ten clones hold 5% of a sample with 100,000 or so clones, roughly 87% of them seen once. This sample comprised peripheral blood, obtained on day 0 of AZD1222 vaccination. These receptors were obtained from an adult in good health.

This rearrangement joins TRBV4-1 to TRBJ2-7; D gene uncertain. Germline V gene sequence: CDR1 MGHRA, CDR2 YSYEKL. Trimming removed 4 bases from V and 7 bases from J, with 17 bases in between. The CDR3 length is 14 residues. The CDR3: CASSLSRTDREQYF. The DNA for the CDR3 is TGCGCCAGCAGCCTAAGCCGGACGGACCGGGAGCAGTACTTC.

The chain joins TRBV11-2 to TRBJ1-4; D is ambiguous. Trimming cost V 5 bases and J 7 bases, with 17 bases left between them. Per germline, CDR1 SGHAT and CDR2 FQNNGV. This CDR3 contains 15 residues. The CDR3: CASSPQPEAGEKLFF. The CDR3 DNA follows: TGTGCCAGCAGCCCCCAACCCGAGGCGGGTGAAAAACTGTTTTTT.

This chain connects TRBV4-3 to TRBJ2-1, with 7 bases matching TRBD1. The CDR3 runs 18 residues. Germline CDR1 reads LGHNA; CDR2 reads YSLEER. J was trimmed by 4 bases and V by 0 bases; bases with no gene match: 12. CDR3: CASSQEGFWDRPYNEQFF. The CDR3 nucleotides read TGCGCCAGCAGCCAAGAAGGTTTCTGGGACAGACCGTACAATGAGCAGTTCTTC.

The chain uses TRBV4-1 and TRBJ1-3, with D hard to call. Trimming pared 5 bases from V and 4 bases from J, leaving 0 bases between. The germline CDR1 and CDR2 sequences are MGHRA and YSYEKL. This CDR3 spans 10 amino acids. CDR3 DNA sequence: TGCGCCAGCAGCGGAAACACCATATATTTT. Translation: CASSGNTIYF.

The J gene is TRBJ2-3, the V gene TRBV2; unclear D gene. Trimming removed 3 bases from V and 3 bases from J, with 4 bases in between. Germline V lookup: CDR1 SNHLY, CDR2 FYNNEI. The CDR3 sequence is 12 residues long. Written as DNA, the CDR3 is TGTGCCAGCAGTGAGAGGACAGATACGCAGTATTTT. The encoded protein is CASSERTDTQYF.

The chain has TRBV7-2 and TRBJ1-2; D gene ambiguous. Germline V gives CDR1 SGHTA, CDR2 FQGNSA. This CDR3 region has 12 residues. Trimming pared 5 bases from V and 2 bases from J, leaving 6 bases between. CDR3 coding DNA: TGTGCCAGCAGCCCGCAGAACTATGGCTACACCTTC. Translated: CASSPQNYGYTF.

The rearrangement links TRBV29-1 to TRBJ2-2; TRBD1 might be the D (6 bases). CDR1 and CDR2 from the germline V gene are SQVTM and ANQGSEA. The CDR3 sequence is 14 residues long. Trimming removed 7 bases from V and 2 bases from J, with 14 bases in between. CDR3 nucleotide sequence: TGCAGCGCTTTACAGGGACCTAACACCGGGGAGCTGTTTTTT. This codes for CSALQGPNTGELFF.

J is TRBJ2-5 and V is TRBV5-1, with no clear D. Germline V gene lookup returns CDR1 SGHRS and CDR2 YFSETQ. The CDR3 consists of 15 residues. Trimming left V 3 bases short and J 5 bases short, with 17 bases between. The CDR3 nucleotides read TGCGCCAGCAGCTGGGGTGTAAGTTTCTTGGAGACCCAGTACTTC. It yields the protein CASSWGVSFLETQYF.

This chain links TRBV29-1 with TRBJ1-1; maybe TRBD1 (5 bases). The V gene's germline CDR1 is SQVTM and CDR2 ANQGSEA. The V end lost 4 bases, the J end lost 5 bases, and 11 bases lay between the germline ends. This CDR3 contains 12 residues. CDR3 coding DNA: TGCAGCGTTGGAAGGGGTCGTACTGAAGCTTTCTTT. Translated: CSVGRGRTEAFF.

The chain has TRBV27 and TRBJ1-5; no definite D call. CDR3 size: 15 residues. CDR1 and CDR2 (germline): MNHEY, SMNVEV (reference sequence). Trimming took 2 bases from V and 10 from J, leaving 18 bases between them. CDR3 nucleotide sequence: TGTGCCAGCAGTTTACGGCGCGACCAGATCAGCCCCCAGCATTTT. Its protein is CASSLRRDQISPQHF.

The gene calls are TRBV6-2 or TRBV6-3 and TRBJ2-2; 8 bases are shared with TRBD2. The CDR3 runs to 17 residues. Per germline, CDR1 MNHEY and CDR2 SVGEGT. J lost 3 bases, V lost 6 bases, and 12 bases had no gene match. The CDR3 sequence: CASSRSLAAGYTGELFF. The CDR3 DNA is TGTGCCAGCAGCCGATCACTAGCGGCAGGGTACACCGGGGAGCTGTTTTTT.

This clone was observed a single time. The chain joins TRBV7-9 to TRBJ2-2, with unresolved D. The ends were cut back, 1 base at V and 3 bases at J, with 6 bases in the middle. Germline loops: CDR1 SEHNR, CDR2 FQNEAQ (reference sequence). The CDR3 loop spans 14 amino acids. The CDR3 DNA reads as TGTGCCAGCAGCTTAGAATGGGACACCGGGGAGCTGTTTTTT. Its protein product is CASSLEWDTGELFF.

This chain joins TRBV5-7 and TRBJ1-1; 7 nucleotides agree with TRBD1. TRBV5-7 is noted as an ORF with a role that remains uncertain. V gave up 1 base and J gave up 1 base; unmatched junction bases: 10. There are 17 residues in the CDR3. CDR3 loop: CASSLPSPGTENTEAFF. The CDR3 nucleotides are TGTGCCAGCAGCTTGCCTTCACCCGGGACAGAGAACACTGAAGCTTTCTTT.

The V gene is TRBV19, the J gene TRBJ1-2; 8 bases fit TRBD1. The V segment lost 6 bases and the J segment 0 bases; nucleotides outside the gene matches: 6. The CDR3 totals 15 residues. Germline V lookup: CDR1 LNHDA, CDR2 SQIVND (reference sequence). DNA for the CDR3: TGTGCCAGTAGCAGGGGGCTGATAGCTAACTATGGCTACACCTTC. It is translated as CASSRGLIANYGYTF.

This chain joins TRBV4-3 and TRBJ2-3; 8 nucleotides match TRBD2. In germline, CDR1 is LGHNA, CDR2 YSLEER. This CDR3 comprises 15 residues. After removal of 1 base from V and 1 base from J, the junction contained 1 base not matched to a gene. For the CDR3, the DNA is TGCGCCAGCAGCCAAGTGCGGGGGGGCACAGATACGCAGTATTTT. As protein: CASSQVRGGTDTQYF.

The CDR3 loop reads CASSLGKGPNTEAFF. DNA for the CDR3: TGTGCCAGCAGCTTAGGAAAGGGCCCTAACACTGAAGCTTTCTTT. The V gene is TRBV11-2, the J gene TRBJ1-1; the D is unclear. The CDR3 is 15 amino acids. Trimming cost V 1 base and J 2 bases, with 11 bases left between them. Looked up from germline, CDR1 is SGHAT and CDR2 is FQNNGV.

This sequence joins TRBV5-1 and TRBJ1-3; TRBD1 matches 7 bases. V was pared by 0 bases and J by 4 bases, with 4 bases of the junction left unmatched. This CDR3 has 15 amino acids. CDR1 and CDR2 (germline): SGHRS, YFSETQ. CDR3 region: CASSLAGTDGNTIYF. The CDR3 DNA reads as TGCGCCAGCAGCTTGGCCGGGACAGACGGAAACACCATATATTTT.

The chain carries TRBV5-1 and TRBJ1-1; D is unresolved. The CDR3 sequence is 13 residues long. In germline, CDR1 is SGHRS, CDR2 YFSETQ. V was cut by 4 bases and J by 1 base, with 8 bases left in between. CDR3 coding DNA: TGCGCCAGCAGCGCCCAACCGAACACTGAAGCTTTCTTT. As protein: CASSAQPNTEAFF.

The V gene is TRBV18, the J gene TRBJ1-2; D unresolved. The CDR3 is 14 residues long. Germline loops: CDR1 KGHSH, CDR2 LQKENI. Trimming stripped 2 bases from V and 1 base from J, with 8 bases between. The CDR3 bases are TGTGCCAGCTCACCATCCGGAGATAACTATGGCTACACCTTC. It codes for CASSPSGDNYGYTF.

The chain is built from TRBV3-1 (or the pseudogene TRBV3-2) and TRBJ2-2, with 7 nucleotides matching TRBD2. Unmatched junction bases numbered 5, after V lost 1 base and J lost 0 bases. CDR1 and CDR2 from the germline V gene are LGHDT and YNNKEL (reference sequence). This CDR3 comprises 17 residues. This CDR3 reads CASSQVGGNANTGELFF. The CDR3 DNA reads as TGTGCCAGCAGCCAAGTCGGGGGGAACGCGAACACCGGGGAGCTGTTTTTT.

V gene TRBV19 combines with J gene TRBJ1-2; 11 bases are a match to TRBD1. V was clipped by 3 bases and J by 6 bases; unmatched bases: 6. This CDR3 comprises 15 residues. Germline V gives CDR1 LNHDA, CDR2 SQIVND (reference sequence). The CDR3 sequence: CASSIRGTGGDGYTF. CDR3 DNA: TGTGCCAGTAGTATTCGTGGGACAGGGGGTGATGGCTACACCTTC.

The rearrangement uses TRBV28 and TRBJ1-2; no definite D call. The CDR3 is made up of 13 amino acids. CDR1 and CDR2 (germline): MDHEN, SYDVKM. The germline V and J ends were trimmed by 2 bases and 2 bases, with 6 bases remaining between them. CDR3 DNA: TGTGCCAGCAGTTTACCGAACAACTATGGCTACACCTTC. Protein: CASSLPNNYGYTF.